The source of this T cell receptor (beta chain) is a study of T cells after yellow fever vaccination. Findings of the study overall: Some clonotypes, a small share, were shared between CD4 and CD8 compartments.

Comment on this clonotype: Its matching antigen is unknown.

Each CDR3 protein gets one entry after TCRdb re-called the 5' RACE reads with MiXCR. The sample yields approximately 300,000 distinct CDR3 sequences, roughly 6.8% seen once. V was trimmed by 4 bases and J by 5 bases, leaving 21 bases between them. Germline V gene lookup returns CDR1 SEHNR and CDR2 FQNEAQ (reference sequence). This CDR3 is built from 17 residues. The clonotype comes from a man younger than 35 who received the YFV17D yellow fever vaccine. The rearrangement links TRBV7-9 to TRBJ2-4; the D gene is possibly TRBD1 (5 bases). This specimen was PBMCs, taken 45 days after the first yellow fever vaccination. The CDR3 is CASSSSRAGLVQNIQYF. CDR3 in DNA: TGTGCCAGCAGCTCCTCTCGTGCAGGGCTTGTCCAAAACATTCAGTACTTC.